This TCR beta chain was documented in a study of blood T cell repertoires in COVID-19 (dated by TCRdb to between 2020 and 2021). As for the study more broadly: Samples covering the acute and convalescent phases of COVID-19 were provided by collaborators in the United States, Italy and Spain. Samples came from the ongoing ImmuneRACE study (first 160 participants) plus 1,254 subjects from 6 global collaborators. Where available, HLA class I and class II types were taken from metadata supplied by the sample provider and were not determined by assay-based typing. Deeply sampled blood TCRbeta repertoires from subjects exposed to, actively infected with, or recovered from COVID-19 were included in the dataset. The prospective study material was composed of cDNA or gDNA derived from T cells, B-cell-depleted T cells, or PBMCs. The repertoires were released in a freely available public database intended as a resource for research on the immune response to SARS-CoV-2. The sample metadata nearly always contained a de-identified subject ID, COVID-19 status, age in years and sex.

One collaborating source in Seattle enrolled patients during active infection and followed them longitudinally through the course of disease. Each collaborating institution followed its own protocols to collect whole blood in K2EDTA tubes. For TCRbeta analysis, collaborators shipped samples as frozen whole blood, isolated PBMCs, or DNA extracted from either of those sample types. Concerning this clone itself: The antigen it recognizes is unknown. Base qualities are not recorded, but no much larger clone differs from it by a single base.

There are 14 amino acids in the CDR3, from cysteine to phenylalanine inclusive. Only CDR3 DNA remains: 42 bases, in frame from the first base. Trimming removed 3 bases from V and 10 bases from J; the gene matches leave 9 bases unexplained. CDR1 and CDR2 (MGHRA, YSYEKL) derive from the germline V gene. TCRbeta CDR3 regions were amplified from genomic DNA by means of the immunoSEQ Assay, a bias-controlled multiplex PCR. Concerning the study's data processing: The number of nucleated cells in each sample was estimated by amplification of reference gene primers within the assay. To quantify the absolute abundance of each unique TCRbeta CDR3 rearrangement, sequence reads were collapsed and filtered. For each sample, productive Simpson clonality was calculated as the square root of Simpson's diversity index over productive rearrangements. TCRdb's version of the immuneACCESS table is confined to in-frame rearrangements and falls short of the full clone set. An unresolved V gene accounts for under half of the shortfall where checked; the remainder is of unknown origin. V and J calls and clone size are those listed in that table; D and trimming were worked out from the DNA. Here the sample has about 170,000 clones; approximately 85% occur a single time. In total, the top ten clones hold 6.9% of the sample.

Overall results and qualifications from the work: How much clinical and demographic metadata was included differed by source and by participant, and the metadata was provided uncurated.

This sequence uses TRBV4-1 and TRBJ1-2, with TRBD1 matching 9 junction bases. The receptor was isolated from a man aged 80 or over with COVID-19, enrolled during active disease. Sequencing input: peripheral blood. The DNA is as follows: TGCGCCAGCAGCCAGGGACAGGGATTTAGAGACTACACCTTC. This gives the protein CASSQGQGFRDYTF.